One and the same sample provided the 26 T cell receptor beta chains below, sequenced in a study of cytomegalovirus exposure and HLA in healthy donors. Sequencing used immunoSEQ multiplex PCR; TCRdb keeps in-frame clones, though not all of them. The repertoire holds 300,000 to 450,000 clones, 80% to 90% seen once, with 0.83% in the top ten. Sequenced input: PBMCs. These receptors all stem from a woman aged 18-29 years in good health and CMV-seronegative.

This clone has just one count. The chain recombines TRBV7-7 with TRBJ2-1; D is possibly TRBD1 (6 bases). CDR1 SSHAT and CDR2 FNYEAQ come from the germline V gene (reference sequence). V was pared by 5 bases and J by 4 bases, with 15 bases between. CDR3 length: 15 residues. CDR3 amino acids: CASSLEGGNYNEQFF. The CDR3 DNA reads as TGTGCCAGCAGCCTAGAAGGGGGAAATTACAATGAGCAGTTCTTC.

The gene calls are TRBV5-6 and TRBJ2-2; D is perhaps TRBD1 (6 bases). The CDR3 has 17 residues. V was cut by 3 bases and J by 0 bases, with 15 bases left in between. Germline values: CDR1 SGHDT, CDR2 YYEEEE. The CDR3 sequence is CASSSITGKANTGELFF. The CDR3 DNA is TGTGCCAGCAGCTCCATTACAGGGAAGGCGAACACCGGGGAGCTGTTTTTT. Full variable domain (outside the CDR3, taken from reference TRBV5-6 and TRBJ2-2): DAGVTQSPTHLIKTRGQQVTLRCSPKSGHDTVSWYQQALGQGPQFIFQYYEEEERQRGNFPDRFSGHQFPNYSSELNVNALLLGDSALYLCASSSITGKANTGELFFGEGSRLTVL.

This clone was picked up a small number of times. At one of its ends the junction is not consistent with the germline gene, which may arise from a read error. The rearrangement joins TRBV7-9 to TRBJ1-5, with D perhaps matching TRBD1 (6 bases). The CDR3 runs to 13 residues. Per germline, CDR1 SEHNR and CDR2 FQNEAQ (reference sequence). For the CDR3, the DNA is TGTGCCAGCAGCCAGGACAGCAACCAGCCCCAGCATTTT. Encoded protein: CASSQDSNQPQHF.

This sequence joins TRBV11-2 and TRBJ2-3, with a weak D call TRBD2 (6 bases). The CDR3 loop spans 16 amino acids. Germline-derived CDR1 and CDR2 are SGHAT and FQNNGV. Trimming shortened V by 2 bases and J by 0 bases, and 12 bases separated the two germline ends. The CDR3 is CASSLWDGSSTDTQYF. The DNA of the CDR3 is TGTGCCAGCAGCTTATGGGACGGGAGTAGCACAGATACGCAGTATTTT.

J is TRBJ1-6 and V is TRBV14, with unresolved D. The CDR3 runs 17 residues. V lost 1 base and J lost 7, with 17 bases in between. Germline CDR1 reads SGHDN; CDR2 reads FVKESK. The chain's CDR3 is CASSQGRGPPLNSPLHF. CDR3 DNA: TGTGCCAGCAGCCAAGGACGTGGGCCACCCCTCAATTCACCCCTCCACTTT.

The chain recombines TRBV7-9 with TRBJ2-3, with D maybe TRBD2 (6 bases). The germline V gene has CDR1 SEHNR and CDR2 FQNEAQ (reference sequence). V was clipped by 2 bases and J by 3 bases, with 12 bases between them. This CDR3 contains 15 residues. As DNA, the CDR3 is TGTGCCAGCAGCTTAATCGTTGGGGGGACAGATACGCAGTATTTT. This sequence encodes CASSLIVGGTDTQYF.

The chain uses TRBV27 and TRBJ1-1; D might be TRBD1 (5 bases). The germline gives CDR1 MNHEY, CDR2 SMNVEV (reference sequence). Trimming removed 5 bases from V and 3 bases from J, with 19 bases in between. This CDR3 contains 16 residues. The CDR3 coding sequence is TGTGCCAGCAGTCTCCAGGGTGGGAAAATGTACACTGAAGCTTTCTTT. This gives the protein CASSLQGGKMYTEAFF.

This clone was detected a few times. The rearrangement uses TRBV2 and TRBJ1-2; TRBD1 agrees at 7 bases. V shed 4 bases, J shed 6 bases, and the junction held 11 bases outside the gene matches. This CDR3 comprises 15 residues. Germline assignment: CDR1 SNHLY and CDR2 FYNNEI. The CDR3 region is CASSASTGENHGYTF. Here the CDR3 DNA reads TGTGCCAGCAGTGCCTCCACAGGGGAAAACCATGGCTACACCTTC.

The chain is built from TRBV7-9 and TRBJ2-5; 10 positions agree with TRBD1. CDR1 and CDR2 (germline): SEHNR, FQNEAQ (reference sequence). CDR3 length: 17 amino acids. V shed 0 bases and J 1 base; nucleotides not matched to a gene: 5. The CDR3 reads CASSLAGQGTPQETQYF. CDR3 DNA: TGTGCCAGCAGCTTAGCGGGACAGGGGACCCCCCAAGAGACCCAGTACTTC.

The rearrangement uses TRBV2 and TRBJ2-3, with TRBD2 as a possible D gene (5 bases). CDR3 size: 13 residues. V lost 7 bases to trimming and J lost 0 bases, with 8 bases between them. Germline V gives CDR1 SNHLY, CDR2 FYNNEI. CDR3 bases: TGTGCCAGCACAAGAGGGAGCACAGATACGCAGTATTTT. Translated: CASTRGSTDTQYF.

DNA for the CDR3: TGTGCCAGCAGTGACCCTCGACTGGGGACAGGGTTCTACGAGCAGTACTTC. Translation: CASSDPRLGTGFYEQYF. The chain carries TRBV6-1 and TRBJ2-7, with 9 bases matching TRBD1. V lost 3 bases and J lost 3; bases outside the gene matches: 12. Per the germline V gene, CDR1 is MNHNS and CDR2 is SASEGT. This CDR3 region has 17 residues.

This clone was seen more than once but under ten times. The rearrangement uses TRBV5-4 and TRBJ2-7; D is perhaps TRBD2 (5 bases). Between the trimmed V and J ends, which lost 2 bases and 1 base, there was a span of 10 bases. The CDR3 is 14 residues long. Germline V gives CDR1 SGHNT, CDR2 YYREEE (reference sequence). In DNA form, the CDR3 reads TGTGCCAGCAGCTTAGTGAGGACTTCCTACGAGCAGTACTTC. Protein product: CASSLVRTSYEQYF.

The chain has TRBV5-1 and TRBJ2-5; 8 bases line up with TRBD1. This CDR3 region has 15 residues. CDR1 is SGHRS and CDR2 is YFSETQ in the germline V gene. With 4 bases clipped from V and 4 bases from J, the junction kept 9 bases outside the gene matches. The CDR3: CASSQDAGGGETQYF. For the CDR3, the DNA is TGCGCCAGCAGCCAGGATGCAGGGGGCGGAGAGACCCAGTACTTC.

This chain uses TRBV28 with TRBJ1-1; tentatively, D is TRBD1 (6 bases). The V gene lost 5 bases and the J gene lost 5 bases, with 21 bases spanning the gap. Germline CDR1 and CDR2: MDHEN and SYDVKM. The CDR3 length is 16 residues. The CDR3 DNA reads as TGTGCCAGCAGTCCCCCGCCAGGGCCTAGGGGGACTGAAGCTTTCTTT. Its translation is CASSPPPGPRGTEAFF.

CDR3 bases: TGTGCCAGCAGTCAACCGACAGTGAGCTCCTACGAGCAGTACTTC. Encoded protein: CASSQPTVSSYEQYF. The rearrangement uses TRBV28 and TRBJ2-7; a weak D match, TRBD1 (5 bases). Trimming shortened V by 5 bases and J by 0 bases, and 14 bases separated the two germline ends. Germline V gene sequence: CDR1 MDHEN, CDR2 SYDVKM. CDR3 size: 15 residues. The full variable domain, its missing parts supplied by reference TRBV28 and TRBJ2-7, is DVKVTQSSRYLVKRTGEKVFLECVQDMDHENMFWYRQDPGLGLRLIYFSYDVKMKEKGDIPEGYSVSREKKERFSLILESASTNQTSMYLCASSQPTVSSYEQYFGPGTRLTVT.

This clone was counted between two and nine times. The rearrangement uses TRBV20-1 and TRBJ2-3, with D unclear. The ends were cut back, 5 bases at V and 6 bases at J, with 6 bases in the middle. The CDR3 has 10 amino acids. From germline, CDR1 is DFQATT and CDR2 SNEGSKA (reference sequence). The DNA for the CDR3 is TGCAGTGCTCAAGCGGATACGCAGTATTTT. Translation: CSAQADTQYF.

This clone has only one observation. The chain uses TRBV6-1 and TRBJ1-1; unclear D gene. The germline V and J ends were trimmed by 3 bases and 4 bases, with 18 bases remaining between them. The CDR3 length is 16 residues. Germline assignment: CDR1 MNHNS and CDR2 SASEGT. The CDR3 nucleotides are TGTGCCAGCAGTGAGATTGGAGTGGCCCTCAGCACTGAAGCTTTCTTT. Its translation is CASSEIGVALSTEAFF.

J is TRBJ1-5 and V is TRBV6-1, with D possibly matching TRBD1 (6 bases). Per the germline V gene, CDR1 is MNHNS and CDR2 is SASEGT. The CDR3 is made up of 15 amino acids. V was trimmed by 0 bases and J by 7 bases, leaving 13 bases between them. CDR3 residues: CASSEATGTYQPQHF. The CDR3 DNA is TGTGCCAGCAGTGAAGCAACAGGGACGTACCAGCCCCAGCATTTT.

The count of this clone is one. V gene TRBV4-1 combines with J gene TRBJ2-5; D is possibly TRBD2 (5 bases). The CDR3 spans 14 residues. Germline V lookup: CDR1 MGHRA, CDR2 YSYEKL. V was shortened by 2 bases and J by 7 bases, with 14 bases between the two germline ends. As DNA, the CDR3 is TGCGCCAGCAGCCAATTCGGGATTTTCGGGACCCAGTACTTC. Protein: CASSQFGIFGTQYF.

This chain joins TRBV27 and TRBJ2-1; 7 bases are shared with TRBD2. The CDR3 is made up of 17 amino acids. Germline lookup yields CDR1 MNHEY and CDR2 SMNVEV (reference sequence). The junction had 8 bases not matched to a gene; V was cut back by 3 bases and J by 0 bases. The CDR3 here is CASSFSLAANSYNEQFF. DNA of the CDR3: TGTGCCAGCAGTTTCTCCCTAGCGGCCAACTCCTACAATGAGCAGTTCTTC.

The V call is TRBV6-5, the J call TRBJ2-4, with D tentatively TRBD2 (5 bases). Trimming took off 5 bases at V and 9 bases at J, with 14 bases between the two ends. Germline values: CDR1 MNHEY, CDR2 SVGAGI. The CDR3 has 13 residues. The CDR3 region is CASSGSMGSIQYF. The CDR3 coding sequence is TGTGCCAGCAGTGGGAGCATGGGGAGCATTCAGTACTTC.

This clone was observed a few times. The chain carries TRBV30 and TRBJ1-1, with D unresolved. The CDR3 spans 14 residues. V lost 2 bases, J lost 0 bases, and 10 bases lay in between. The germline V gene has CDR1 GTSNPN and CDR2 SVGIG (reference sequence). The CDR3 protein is CAWSPPSLNTEAFF. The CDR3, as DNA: TGTGCCTGGAGTCCCCCGAGTTTGAACACTGAAGCTTTCTTT.

CDR3 coding DNA: TGTGCCTGGAGTTCCTGGACAGGGGTCCATGGCTACACCTTC. Translated, it gives CAWSSWTGVHGYTF. This rearrangement joins TRBV30 to TRBJ1-2, with 9 bases that match TRBD1. CDR3 length equals 14 residues. Germline V lookup: CDR1 GTSNPN, CDR2 SVGIG (reference sequence). V gave up 2 bases and J gave up 6 bases; unmatched junction bases: 7.

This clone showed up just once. The CDR3 DNA reads TGTGCCAGCAGTCCATCACCAGGCAGCTTCGAAGCTTTCTTT. Its protein is CASSPSPGSFEAFF. This chain links TRBV27 with TRBJ1-1, with D hard to call. This CDR3 region has 14 residues. V lost 5 bases, J lost 8 bases, and 18 bases lay in between. Germline V gene data show CDR1 as MNHEY and CDR2 as SMNVEV (reference sequence).

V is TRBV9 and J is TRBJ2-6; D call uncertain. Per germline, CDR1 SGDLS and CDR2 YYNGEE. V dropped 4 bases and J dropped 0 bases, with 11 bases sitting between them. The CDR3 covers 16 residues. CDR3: CASSSSHGSGANVLTF. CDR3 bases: TGTGCCAGCAGCTCCTCGCACGGCTCTGGGGCCAACGTCCTGACTTTC. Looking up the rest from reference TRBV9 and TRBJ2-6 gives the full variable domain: DSGVTQTPKHLITATGQRVTLRCSPRSGDLSVYWYQQSLDQGLQFLIQYYNGEERAKGNILERFSAQQFPDLHSELNLSSLELGDSALYFCASSSSHGSGANVLTFGAGSRLTVL.

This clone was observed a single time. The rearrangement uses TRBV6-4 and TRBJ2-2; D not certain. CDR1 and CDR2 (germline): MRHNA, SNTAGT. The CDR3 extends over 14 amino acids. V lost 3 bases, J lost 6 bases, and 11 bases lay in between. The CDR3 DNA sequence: TGTGCCAGCAGTGATGTGGGCAGTGCCGGGGAGCTGTTTTTT. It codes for CASSDVGSAGELFF.